These 16 T cell receptor beta chains share one sample of origin, sequenced in a study of T cells after posttransplantation cyclophosphamide. The protocol was immunoSEQ multiplex PCR, while the TCRdb copy is restricted to in-frame clones and leaves out a portion. Observed in the sample are 20,000 to 25,000 clones, none of them singletons. A marrow graft followed busulfan-fludarabine conditioning, with cyclophosphamide on days +3 and +4. The sample was PBMCs, taken after allogeneic stem cell transplant with posttransplant cyclophosphamide. The receptors were sampled from a male patient younger than 35 who received an allogeneic stem cell transplant from a related donor, was CMV-positive, and had no GVHD. Some T cells may be supplied by the graft donor.

This clone has a count of ten or more. The rearrangement joins TRBV4-1 to TRBJ1-4; D ambiguous. The germline V gene encodes CDR1 MGHRA and CDR2 YSYEKL. The CDR3 consists of 11 residues. The V end was cut by 2 bases, the J end by 8 bases, with 3 bases between. CDR3 DNA: TGCGCCAGCAGCCAACGGGAAAAACTGTTTTTT. Amino acid sequence: CASSQREKLFF.

The chain joins TRBV4-1 to TRBJ2-5; no definite D call. The J call may be mistaken, given a closer DNA end match to TRBJ2-7. CDR1 MGHRA and CDR2 YSYEKL come from the germline V gene. This CDR3 region has 13 residues. As DNA, the CDR3 is TGCGCCAGCAGCCAAGGATACTCCTACGAGCAGTACTTC. As protein: CASSQGYSYEQYF.

In this sample, this clone turned up many times. This chain joins TRBV7-6 and TRBJ2-7; 9 bases are shared with TRBD1. CDR1 is SGHVS, CDR2 FNYEAQ, per germline. Trimming removed 5 bases from V and 5 bases from J; junction bases left unmatched: 13. The CDR3 spans 16 residues. The chain's CDR3 is CASSHRYRGRVNEQYF. Here the CDR3 DNA reads TGTGCCAGCAGCCACCGGTACAGGGGGCGCGTCAACGAGCAGTACTTC.

This clone appeared many times. The chain couples TRBV10-3 to TRBJ2-1; the match to TRBD2 covers 8 bases. The CDR3 is 14 residues long. CDR1 and CDR2 (germline): ENHRY, SYGVKD. V trimming: 5 bases; J trimming: 8 bases; junction bases outside the gene matches: 8. DNA for the CDR3: TGTGCCATCAGTCCCGGGACTAGACTTGATGAGCAGTTCTTC. It encodes CAISPGTRLDEQFF.

This clone was counted ten times or more. This chain joins TRBV19 and TRBJ2-7; TRBD1 matches 7 bases. The CDR3 is made up of 13 amino acids. The V segment lost 6 bases and the J segment 3 bases; nucleotides outside the gene matches: 5. Germline V gene lookup returns CDR1 LNHDA and CDR2 SQIVND (reference sequence). The CDR3 region is CASSFDRDYEQYF. The CDR3 bases are TGTGCCAGTAGCTTTGACAGGGACTACGAGCAGTACTTC.

This clone came up many times. The J gene is TRBJ2-7, the V gene TRBV4-1; 12 nucleotides match TRBD1. The germline V gene encodes CDR1 MGHRA and CDR2 YSYEKL. Trimming at V came to 3 bases and at J to 6 bases, leaving 3 bases not matched to a gene. The CDR3 totals 14 residues. The CDR3 bases are TGCGCCAGCAGCCACTCGGGACAGGGGGCCGAGCAGTACTTC. This codes for CASSHSGQGAEQYF.

There are many counts of this clone. The CDR3 DNA reads TGTGCCAGCAGTGGACTAGCGGGAGGGTACGAGCAGTACTTC. Translated: CASSGLAGGYEQYF. This chain joins TRBV2 and TRBJ2-7, with 14 bases lining up with TRBD2. The CDR3 covers 14 residues. Per the germline V gene, CDR1 is SNHLY and CDR2 is FYNNEI. V lost 4 bases and J lost 4; bases outside the gene matches: 0.

This clone has ten or more counts. The V call is TRBV7-9, the J call TRBJ2-5; perhaps TRBD1 as D (6 bases). Germline loops: CDR1 SEHNR, CDR2 FQNEAQ (reference sequence). There are 16 residues in the CDR3. Trimming shortened V by 0 bases and J by 2 bases, and 13 bases separated the two germline ends. CDR3 residues: CASSLAQGPRQETQYF. The CDR3 nucleotides are TGTGCCAGCAGCTTAGCGCAGGGGCCCCGACAAGAGACCCAGTACTTC.

In its sample, this clone was seen many times. The chain joins TRBV27 to TRBJ2-7, with a tentative D call TRBD2 (5 bases). V was cut by 5 bases and J by 0 bases, with 14 bases left in between. The CDR3 has 15 residues. Germline V gives CDR1 MNHEY, CDR2 SMNVEV (reference sequence). DNA of the CDR3: TGTGCCAGCAGTGGAGTGAGCGGAGACTCCTACGAGCAGTACTTC. This translates into CASSGVSGDSYEQYF.

The chain joins TRBV9 to TRBJ2-5; 11 bases line up with TRBD2. The DNA matches TRBJ2-7 better at its end, which makes the J call doubtful. The germline gives CDR1 SGDLS, CDR2 YYNGEE. There are 15 residues in the CDR3. The CDR3 region is CASSVGLAGSYEQYF. CDR3 nucleotide sequence: TGTGCCAGCAGCGTAGGACTAGCGGGGTCCTACGAGCAGTACTTC.

This clone has at least ten counts. This sequence joins TRBV7-9 and TRBJ1-4; 8 bases are shared with TRBD1. V lost 5 bases, J lost 0 bases, and 8 bases stayed unmatched. Germline assignment: CDR1 SEHNR and CDR2 FQNEAQ (reference sequence). CDR3 size: 17 residues. CDR3 residues: CASSPWGQEATNEKLFF. The DNA for the CDR3 is TGTGCCAGCAGCCCCTGGGGACAGGAAGCAACTAATGAAAAACTGTTTTTT.

Ten or more counts support this clone. V is TRBV9 and J is TRBJ1-5; 8 positions match TRBD1. The CDR3 is 13 residues long. J was trimmed by 4 bases and V by 4 bases; bases with no gene match: 1. Germline loops: CDR1 SGDLS, CDR2 YYNGEE. This CDR3 reads CASSTGGNQPQHF. The DNA of the CDR3 is TGTGCCAGCAGCACAGGGGGGAATCAGCCCCAGCATTTT.

In its sample, this clone was seen many times. This sequence joins TRBV28 and TRBJ2-1, with a tentative D call TRBD1 (6 bases). V was trimmed by 4 bases and J by 4 bases, leaving 14 bases between them. Per the germline V gene, CDR1 is MDHEN and CDR2 is SYDVKM. This CDR3 spans 15 amino acids. The CDR3 region has the DNA TGTGCCAGCAGTTCTCCAGGGGAGCCTTACAATGAGCAGTTCTTC. Amino acids: CASSSPGEPYNEQFF. Variable domain in full (rest from reference TRBV28 and TRBJ2-1): DVKVTQSSRYLVKRTGEKVFLECVQDMDHENMFWYRQDPGLGLRLIYFSYDVKMKEKGDIPEGYSVSREKKERFSLILESASTNQTSMYLCASSSPGEPYNEQFFGPGTRLTVL.

This clone showed up many times. The genes are TRBV5-4 and TRBJ2-5, with TRBD2 identical over 7 bases. CDR3 size: 15 residues. Trimming at V came to 1 base and at J to 5 bases, leaving 8 bases not matched to a gene. The germline V gene has CDR1 SGHNT and CDR2 YYREEE (reference sequence). CDR3 nucleotides: TGTGCCAGCAGCTTGAGGCAACTAGCGTGGGAGACCCAGTACTTC. Translated: CASSLRQLAWETQYF.

This clone was found many times. V gene TRBV4-1 combines with J gene TRBJ2-2, with a weak D call TRBD2 (5 bases). V lost 4 bases and J 0 bases, leaving 12 bases between the germline ends. This CDR3 contains 16 residues. The germline CDR1 and CDR2 sequences are MGHRA and YSYEKL. CDR3 loop: CASSLRGLTNTGELFF. The DNA for the CDR3 is TGCGCCAGCAGCCTCAGAGGGCTCACGAACACCGGGGAGCTGTTTTTT.

This clone was found many times. The chain couples TRBV29-1 to TRBJ2-3, with 10 bases identical to TRBD1. The CDR3 has 13 residues. Trimming took 8 bases from V and 7 from J; bases not matched to a gene: 9. CDR1 and CDR2 (germline): SQVTM, ANQGSEA. The CDR3 region has the DNA TGCAGCACGGGACAGGGGCTGGCAAATACGCAGTATTTT. It codes for CSTGQGLANTQYF.